This TCR beta chain came from a study of radiotherapy plus CTLA-4 blockade in lung cancer. Ipilimumab-mediated CTLA-4 blockade plus focal radiation was given to patients having chemo-refractory metastatic non-small-cell lung cancer. The sample holds one count of this clone. Antigen specificity is unknown. Some clones are missing from TCRdb's copy, which holds only in-frame ones; the method was immunoSEQ multiplex PCR. The sample holds 50,000 to 65,000 clones, around 85% seen once. Regarding the study as a whole: Some TCR clones had been derived from tumors. These clones expanded in peripheral blood after radiotherapy plus ipilimumab.

The sequence derives from a human donor with non-small cell lung cancer who had a complete response to radiotherapy plus ipilimumab. Sample: peripheral blood, taken from a patient treated with radiotherapy plus ipilimumab.

The CDR3 sequence: CASSQVLLNQGARETQYF. CDR3 bases: TGCGCCAGCAGCCAAGTACTATTGAACCAGGGGGCGCGAGAGACCCAGTACTTC. The rearrangement uses TRBV4-3 and TRBJ2-5, with 8 nucleotides matching TRBD1. From germline, CDR1 is LGHNA and CDR2 YSLEER. The CDR3 loop spans 18 amino acids. Trimming took 1 base from V and 4 from J; bases not matched to a gene: 14.